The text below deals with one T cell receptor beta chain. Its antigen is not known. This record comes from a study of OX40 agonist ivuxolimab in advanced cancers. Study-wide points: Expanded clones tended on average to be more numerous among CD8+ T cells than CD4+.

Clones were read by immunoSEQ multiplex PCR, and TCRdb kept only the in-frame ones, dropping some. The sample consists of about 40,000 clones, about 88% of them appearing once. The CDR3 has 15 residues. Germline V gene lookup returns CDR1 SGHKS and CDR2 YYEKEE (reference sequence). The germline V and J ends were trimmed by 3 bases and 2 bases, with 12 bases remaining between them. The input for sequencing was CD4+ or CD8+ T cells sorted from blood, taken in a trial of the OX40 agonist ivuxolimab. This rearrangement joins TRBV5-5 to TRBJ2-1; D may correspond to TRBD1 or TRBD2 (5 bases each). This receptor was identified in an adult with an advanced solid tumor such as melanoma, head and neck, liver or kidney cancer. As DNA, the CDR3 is TGTGCCAGCAGCTGGGACGTAGGGGCCTACAATGAGCAGTTCTTC. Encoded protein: CASSWDVGAYNEQFF.